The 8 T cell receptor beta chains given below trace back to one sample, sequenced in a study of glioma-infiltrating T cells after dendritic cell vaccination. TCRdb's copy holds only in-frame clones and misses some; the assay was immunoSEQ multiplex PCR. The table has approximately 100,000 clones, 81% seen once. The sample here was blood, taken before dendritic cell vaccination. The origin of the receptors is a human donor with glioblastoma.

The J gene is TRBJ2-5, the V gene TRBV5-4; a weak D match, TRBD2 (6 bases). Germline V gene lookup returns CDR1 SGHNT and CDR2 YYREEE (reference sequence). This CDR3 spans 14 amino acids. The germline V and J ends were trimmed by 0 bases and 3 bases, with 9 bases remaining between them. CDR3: CASSLEGGEETQYF. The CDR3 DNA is TGTGCCAGCAGCTTGGAGGGCGGGGAAGAGACCCAGTACTTC.

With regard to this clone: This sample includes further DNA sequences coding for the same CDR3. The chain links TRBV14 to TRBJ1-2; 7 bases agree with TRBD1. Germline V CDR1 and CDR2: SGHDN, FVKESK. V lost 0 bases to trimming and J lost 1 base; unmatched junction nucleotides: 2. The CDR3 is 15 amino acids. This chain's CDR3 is CASSQDWDSNYGYTF. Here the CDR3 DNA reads TGTGCCAGCAGCCAAGACTGGGACAGTAACTATGGCTACACCTTC.

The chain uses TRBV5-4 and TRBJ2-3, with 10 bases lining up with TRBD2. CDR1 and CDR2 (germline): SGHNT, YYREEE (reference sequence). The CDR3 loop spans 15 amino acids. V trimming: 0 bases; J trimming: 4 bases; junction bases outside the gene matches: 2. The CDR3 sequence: CASSLELAGADTQYF. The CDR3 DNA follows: TGTGCCAGCAGCTTGGAGCTAGCGGGGGCAGATACGCAGTATTTT. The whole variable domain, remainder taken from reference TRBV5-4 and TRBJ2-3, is ETGVTQSPTHLIKTRGQQVTLRCSSQSGHNTVSWYQQALGQGPQFIFQYYREEENGRGNFPPRFSGLQFPNYSSELNVNALELDDSALYLCASSLELAGADTQYFGPGTRLTVL.

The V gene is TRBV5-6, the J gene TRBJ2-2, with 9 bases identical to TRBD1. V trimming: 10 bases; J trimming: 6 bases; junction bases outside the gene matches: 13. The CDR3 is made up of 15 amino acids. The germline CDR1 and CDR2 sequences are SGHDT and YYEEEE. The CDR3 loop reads CAAGGGTGSPGELFF. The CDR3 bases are TGTGCCGCTGGTGGCGGGACAGGGAGTCCCGGGGAGCTGTTTTTT. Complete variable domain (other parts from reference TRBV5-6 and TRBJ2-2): DAGVTQSPTHLIKTRGQQVTLRCSPKSGHDTVSWYQQALGQGPQFIFQYYEEEERQRGNFPDRFSGHQFPNYSSELNVNALLLGDSALYLCAAGGGTGSPGELFFGEGSRLTVL.

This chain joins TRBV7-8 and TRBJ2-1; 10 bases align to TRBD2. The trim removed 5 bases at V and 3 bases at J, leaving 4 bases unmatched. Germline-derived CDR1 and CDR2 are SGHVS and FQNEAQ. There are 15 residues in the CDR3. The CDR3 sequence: CASSTAGGVYNEQFF. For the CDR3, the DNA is TGTGCCAGCAGCACAGCGGGGGGGGTCTACAATGAGCAGTTCTTC.

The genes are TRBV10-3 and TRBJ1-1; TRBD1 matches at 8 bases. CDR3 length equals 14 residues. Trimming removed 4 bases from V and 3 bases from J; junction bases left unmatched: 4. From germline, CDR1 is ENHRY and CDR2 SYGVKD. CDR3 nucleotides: TGTGCCATCAGTGGGACAGGGTTGTACACTGAAGCTTTCTTT. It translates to CAISGTGLYTEAFF.

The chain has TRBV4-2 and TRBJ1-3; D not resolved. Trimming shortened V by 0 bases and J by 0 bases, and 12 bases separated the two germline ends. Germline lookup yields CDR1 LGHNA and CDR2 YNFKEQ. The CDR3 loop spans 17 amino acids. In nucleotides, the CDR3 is TGTGCCAGCAGCCAAGATGGAGACCCCACCTCTGGAAACACCATATATTTT. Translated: CASSQDGDPTSGNTIYF.

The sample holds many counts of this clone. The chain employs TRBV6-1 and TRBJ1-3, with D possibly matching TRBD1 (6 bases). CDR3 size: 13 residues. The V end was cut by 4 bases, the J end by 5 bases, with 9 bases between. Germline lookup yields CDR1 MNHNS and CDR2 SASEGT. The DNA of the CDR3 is TGTGCCAGCAGTGTTTGGGGGCGAAACACCATATATTTT. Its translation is CASSVWGRNTIYF.